These 29 T cell receptor beta chains came from one sample sequenced in a study of T cells in Graves' hyperthyroidism and ophthalmopathy. Using RNA transcripts as the source, TCR beta CDR3 regions were amplified. The HTBI primer set was used in a first-round RT-PCR of the TCR CDR3. MiXCR, run by TCRdb on the multiplex PCR reads, gives a single entry per CDR3 protein. The sample has 550,000 to 650,000 distinct CDR3 sequences; around 15% are singletons. Specimen: blood. All receptors come from a woman in her thirties or forties with Graves' hyperthyroidism.

This clonotype was recorded many times. V and J are TRBV9 and TRBJ2-2; D is uncertain. The CDR3 loop spans 14 amino acids. V was trimmed by 0 bases and J by 5 bases, leaving 8 bases between them. The germline V gene encodes CDR1 SGDLS and CDR2 YYNGEE. CDR3 sequence reads: CASSVEVPTGELFF. Here the CDR3 DNA reads TGTGCCAGCAGCGTAGAGGTCCCGACCGGGGAGCTGTTTTTT.

This clonotype was found many times. V and J are TRBV24-1 and TRBJ2-5; 10 bases fit TRBD2. V was pared by 3 bases and J by 5 bases, with 11 bases of the junction left unmatched. The CDR3 covers 17 residues. Germline CDR1 and CDR2: KGHDR and SFDVKD. For the CDR3, the DNA is TGTGCCACCAGTGATCCCCCCGGGCTAGCGGGAGTGGAGACCCAGTACTTC. Protein: CATSDPPGLAGVETQYF.

The sample holds a few counts of this clonotype. This chain joins TRBV6-4 and TRBJ2-3, with D unclear. Looked up from germline, CDR1 is MRHNA and CDR2 is SNTAGT. V was shortened by 2 bases and J by 5 bases, with 8 bases between the two germline ends. This CDR3 has 13 residues. CDR3 amino acids: CASSDKTGDTQYF. The CDR3 DNA reads TGTGCCAGCAGTGACAAGACGGGAGATACGCAGTATTTT.

This clonotype appeared many times. The chain has TRBV18 and TRBJ2-7; D is unresolved. The ends were cut back, 0 bases at V and 0 bases at J, with 12 bases in the middle. The germline V gene encodes CDR1 KGHSH and CDR2 LQKENI. The CDR3 length is 16 residues. For the CDR3, the DNA is TGTGCCAGCTCACCACCCGGCCAGGCAGACTCCTACGAGCAGTACTTC. This translates into CASSPPGQADSYEQYF.

This clonotype has at least ten counts. The chain has TRBV3-1 and TRBJ1-5; TRBD1 might be the D (5 bases). The CDR3 spans 14 residues. Trimming stripped 3 bases from V and 7 bases from J, with 13 bases between. From germline, CDR1 is LGHDT and CDR2 YNNKEL (reference sequence). The CDR3 sequence: CASSQAGSGQPQHF. The CDR3 nucleotides are TGTGCCAGCAGCCAGGCAGGGTCTGGACAGCCCCAGCATTTT.

This clonotype was seen many times. The chain recombines TRBV20-1 with TRBJ2-5, with a possible D match to TRBD1 (7 bases). V was pared by 6 bases and J by 4 bases, with 12 bases between. This CDR3 has 12 residues. Germline CDR1 reads DFQATT; CDR2 reads SNEGSKA (reference sequence). This chain's CDR3 is CSARGVPETQYF. The DNA of the CDR3 is TGCAGTGCCAGGGGGGTTCCAGAGACCCAGTACTTC.

A few counts support this clonotype. Here the CDR3 reads CASRIAGGPETQYF. Here the CDR3 DNA reads TGTGCCAGCAGGATAGCGGGAGGGCCGGAGACCCAGTACTTC. This rearrangement joins TRBV6-1 to TRBJ2-5; TRBD2 agrees at 11 bases. The CDR3 covers 14 residues. Germline V lookup: CDR1 MNHNS, CDR2 SASEGT. Losses at the gene ends were 6 bases for V and 5 bases for J; bases not matched to a gene: 5.

The chain joins TRBV24-1 to TRBJ2-2; 14 bases align to TRBD2. This CDR3 is built from 17 residues. Losses at the gene ends were 3 bases for V and 8 bases for J; bases not matched to a gene: 7. Germline-derived CDR1 and CDR2 are KGHDR and SFDVKD. CDR3: CATSDTGTSGRGGELFF. In DNA form, the CDR3 reads TGTGCCACCAGTGATACCGGGACTAGCGGGAGAGGGGGGGAGCTGTTTTTT.

This clonotype has a count of ten or more. The chain is built from TRBV20-1 and TRBJ1-1, with a tentative D call TRBD1 (5 bases). Germline CDR1 DFQATT, CDR2 SNEGSKA (reference sequence). This CDR3 has 13 residues. V gave up 6 bases and J gave up 5 bases, with 16 bases separating them. CDR3 sequence (DNA): TGCAGTGCCAGTGTGGGGGGAGTTACTGAAGCTTTCTTT. Amino acid sequence: CSASVGGVTEAFF.

This clonotype was recorded many times. The gene calls are TRBV7-2 and TRBJ2-1; D perhaps matches TRBD2 (5 bases). Trimming took 5 bases from V and 4 from J, leaving 12 bases between them. The V gene's germline CDR1 is SGHTA and CDR2 FQGNSA. The CDR3 contains 14 residues. This CDR3 reads CASSGEFDYNEQFF. CDR3 nucleotide sequence: TGTGCCAGCAGCGGGGAGTTTGATTACAATGAGCAGTTCTTC.

Many counts were recorded for this clonotype. The chain couples TRBV28 to TRBJ2-1; D is ambiguous. The CDR3 covers 14 residues. Trimming took 7 bases from V and 0 from J, leaving 10 bases between them. Germline V gene lookup returns CDR1 MDHEN and CDR2 SYDVKM. The CDR3 bases are TGTGCCAGCACACAATCTAGCTCCTACAATGAGCAGTTCTTC. As protein: CASTQSSSYNEQFF.

Of note for this clonotype: The junction departs from germline at one end; a sequencing error may be responsible. CDR3 nucleotide sequence: TGTGCCACCAGACAGGGGGCTGGCGGGGAGCTGTCTTTT. Translation: CATRQGAGGELSF. The rearrangement uses TRBV24-1 and TRBJ2-2, with 9 bases that match TRBD1. In germline, CDR1 is KGHDR, CDR2 SFDVKD. The length of the CDR3 is 13 residues.

This clonotype was counted at least ten times. The J gene is TRBJ2-5, the V gene TRBV11-2; 8 bases map to TRBD1. After removal of 4 bases from V and 2 bases from J, the junction contained 9 bases not matched to a gene. The germline V gene has CDR1 SGHAT and CDR2 FQNNGV. The CDR3 length is 16 residues. The CDR3 protein is CASSSLTGALQETQYF. The CDR3 DNA reads TGTGCCAGCAGCTCCCTGACAGGGGCCCTTCAAGAGACCCAGTACTTC.

This chain uses TRBV5-1 with TRBJ2-5; 8 bases agree with TRBD2. V was pared by 1 base and J by 7 bases, with 15 bases of the junction left unmatched. Per germline, CDR1 SGHRS and CDR2 YFSETQ. The CDR3 consists of 17 residues. The CDR3 here is CASSLSTSGTPGGTQYF. In DNA, the CDR3 is TGCGCCAGCAGCTTGAGTACTAGCGGTACCCCCGGGGGGACCCAGTACTTC.

The gene calls are TRBV28 and TRBJ1-1; 9 positions agree with TRBD1. Germline V gives CDR1 MDHEN, CDR2 SYDVKM. The V and J ends lost 2 bases and 8 bases, in that order; junction bases with no gene match: 12. The CDR3 length is 16 residues. DNA for the CDR3: TGTGCCAGCAGTTTACTACCGGGACAGGGTGGATTAGAAGCTTTCTTT. This sequence encodes CASSLLPGQGGLEAFF.

This chain connects TRBV6-8 to TRBJ1-3; D possibly corresponds to TRBD1 (6 bases). Between the trimmed V and J ends, which lost 4 bases and 4 bases, there was a span of 14 bases. CDR1 and CDR2 from the germline V gene are MNHGY and SAAAGT. CDR3 length: 15 residues. CDR3 nucleotides: TGTGCCAGCAGTTGTGAACAGGGCTGCGGAAACACCATATATTTT. Protein sequence: CASSCEQGCGNTIYF.

This clonotype was observed once. The J gene is TRBJ1-3, the V gene TRBV20-1; D call uncertain. Germline V gene sequence: CDR1 DFQATT, CDR2 SNEGSKA (reference sequence). The CDR3 totals 15 residues. V was trimmed by 0 bases and J by 1 base, leaving 10 bases between them. In DNA, the CDR3 is TGCAGTGCTAGAGATCTGTGGGAGTCTGGAAACACCATATATTTT. Protein: CSARDLWESGNTIYF.

This clonotype was seen a few times. The gene calls are TRBV20-1 and TRBJ1-1, with D possibly matching TRBD1 (5 bases). V lost 1 base to trimming and J lost 2 bases, with 14 bases between them. This CDR3 spans 15 amino acids. In germline, CDR1 is DFQATT, CDR2 SNEGSKA (reference sequence). This CDR3 reads CSARARDPQNTEAFF. The DNA for the CDR3 is TGCAGTGCTAGAGCCCGGGACCCTCAAAACACTGAAGCTTTCTTT.

This sequence joins TRBV2 and TRBJ1-1; D is unresolved. The germline gives CDR1 SNHLY, CDR2 FYNNEI. V lost 7 bases to trimming and J lost 6 bases, with 9 bases between them. This CDR3 region has 11 residues. CDR3 sequence: CASNGVAEAFF. The CDR3 DNA reads as TGTGCCAGCAACGGGGTTGCTGAAGCTTTCTTT.

This clonotype was observed many times. The rearrangement uses TRBV7-3 and TRBJ2-5; the D is unclear. Germline-derived CDR1 and CDR2 are SGHTA and FQGTGA. CDR3 length equals 13 residues. Trimming pared 5 bases from V and 9 bases from J, leaving 16 bases between. CDR3 in amino acids: CASSPGSALPQYF. The CDR3 DNA is TGTGCCAGCAGCCCAGGATCCGCCTTACCCCAGTACTTC.

This clonotype showed up just a few times. The chain employs TRBV6-6 and TRBJ2-5; TRBD1 is a possible D gene (6 bases). CDR1 and CDR2 (germline): MNHNY, SVGAGI (reference sequence). The CDR3 is 15 residues long. V was trimmed by 0 bases and J by 3 bases, leaving 11 bases between them. Written as DNA, the CDR3 is TGTGCCAGCAGTTACTCGGGGGCTGACAAAGAGACCCAGTACTTC. Translating it yields CASSYSGADKETQYF.

Notes on this clonotype: Given a much more abundant clone one base away, this may be a read error. This chain uses TRBV7-2 with TRBJ2-4; D remains ambiguous. The CDR3 contains 14 residues. V gave up 1 base and J gave up 10 bases, with 14 bases separating them. Germline assignment: CDR1 SGHTA and CDR2 FQGNSA. The CDR3 DNA sequence: TGTGCCAGCAGCTTAGGCGAACAAATGGGGATTCAGTACTTC. Translation gives CASSLGEQMGIQYF.

This chain joins TRBV27 and TRBJ2-1; D gene unclear. V gave up 5 bases and J gave up 2 bases, with 16 bases separating them. Germline V CDR1 and CDR2: MNHEY, SMNVEV (reference sequence). CDR3 length: 16 residues. CDR3 region: CASSGRVSATYNEQFF. CDR3 nucleotide sequence: TGTGCCAGCAGTGGTAGGGTCTCCGCTACCTACAATGAGCAGTTCTTC.

This clonotype was counted at least ten times. This rearrangement joins TRBV20-1 to TRBJ1-5; D uncertain. The germline V gene encodes CDR1 DFQATT and CDR2 SNEGSKA (reference sequence). V was trimmed by 3 bases and J by 3 bases, leaving 9 bases between them. There are 13 residues in the CDR3. This chain's CDR3 is CSASSDFNQPQHF. The CDR3 coding sequence is TGCAGTGCTAGTTCCGACTTCAATCAGCCCCAGCATTTT.

This clonotype was found many times. An end of the junction differs from the germline gene, which may be a read error. This chain links TRBV12-3 or TRBV12-4 with TRBJ2-7; no clear D. The length of the CDR3 is 12 residues. CDR3 sequence reads: CASSSTFYEQHF. The CDR3 coding sequence is TGTGCCAGCAGTAGTACGTTTTACGAGCAGCACTTC.

This clonotype appeared many times. This chain links TRBV7-8 with TRBJ2-1; D possibly uses TRBD1 or TRBD2 (5 bases each). CDR1 is SGHVS and CDR2 is FQNEAQ in the germline V gene. The V gene lost 1 base and the J gene lost 7 bases, with 14 bases spanning the gap. There are 15 residues in the CDR3. CDR3 amino acids: CASSLGRAGPNEQFF. The CDR3 DNA reads TGTGCCAGCAGCTTAGGCAGGGCGGGTCCTAATGAGCAGTTCTTC.

At least ten counts were recorded for this clonotype. The chain combines TRBV18 with TRBJ1-2; D gene ambiguous. In germline, CDR1 is KGHSH, CDR2 LQKENI. V lost 3 bases, J lost 5 bases, and 7 bases lay in between. The CDR3 extends over 12 amino acids. The CDR3 DNA is TGTGCCAGCTCACCGGACGTTTATGGCTACACCTTC. As protein: CASSPDVYGYTF.

This clonotype was seen ten or more times. The J gene is TRBJ2-4, the V gene TRBV5-1; D gene ambiguous. Germline CDR1 reads SGHRS; CDR2 reads YFSETQ. The CDR3 is 12 amino acids. V was pared by 5 bases and J by 9 bases, with 12 bases between. CDR3 sequence (DNA): TGCGCCAGCAGGGGTAGCCTGGGCATTCAGTACTTC. Amino acid sequence: CASRGSLGIQYF.

This chain links TRBV5-6 with TRBJ1-1, with D tentatively TRBD1 (5 bases). Germline CDR1 reads SGHDT; CDR2 reads YYEEEE. The V and J ends lost 1 base and 6 bases respectively, with 7 bases between them. This CDR3 has 12 amino acids. In DNA form, the CDR3 reads TGTGCCAGCAGCTTGTCAGGGTCTGAAGCTTTCTTT. Translating gives CASSLSGSEAFF.